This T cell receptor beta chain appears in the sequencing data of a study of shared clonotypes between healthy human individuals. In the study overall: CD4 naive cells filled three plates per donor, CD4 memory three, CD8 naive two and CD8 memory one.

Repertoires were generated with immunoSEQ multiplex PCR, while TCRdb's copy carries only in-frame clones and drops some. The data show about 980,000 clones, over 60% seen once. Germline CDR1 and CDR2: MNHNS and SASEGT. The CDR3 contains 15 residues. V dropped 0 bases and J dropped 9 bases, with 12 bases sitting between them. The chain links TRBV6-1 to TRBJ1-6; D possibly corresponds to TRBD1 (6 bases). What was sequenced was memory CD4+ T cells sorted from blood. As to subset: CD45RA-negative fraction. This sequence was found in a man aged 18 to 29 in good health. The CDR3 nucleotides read TGTGCCAGCAGTGAAGCCGGGCAGGGGATTTCACCCCTCCACTTT. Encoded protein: CASSEAGQGISPLHF.